Following are 28 T cell receptor beta chains from one sample sequenced in a study of blood T cell repertoires in COVID-19. Produced via immunoSEQ multiplex PCR; TCRdb's table is partial and in-frame only. This sample has roughly 200,000 clones; around four fifths occur once, and the top ten carry around 7%. Sequencing was done on a sample of peripheral blood. These receptors were collected from a woman aged 40 to 50 with COVID-19, enrolled during active disease.

The chain recombines TRBV3-1 (or the pseudogene TRBV3-2) with TRBJ1-1; unclear D gene. Trimming pared 5 bases from V and 5 bases from J, leaving 12 bases between. The length of the CDR3 is 13 residues. The V gene's germline CDR1 is LGHDT and CDR2 YNNKEL (reference sequence). The CDR3 bases are TGTGCCAGCAGCTCTTTGAGAGGGACTGAAGCTTTCTTT. As protein: CASSSLRGTEAFF.

The chain recombines TRBV4-1 with TRBJ2-3, with 9 bases fitting TRBD1. The CDR3 is 17 amino acids. Germline V gives CDR1 MGHRA, CDR2 YSYEKL. J gave up 3 bases and V 2 bases, and 9 bases lay outside the gene matches. The CDR3: CASSQSRPGQGTDTQYF. The CDR3 region has the DNA TGCGCCAGCAGCCAATCGAGACCGGGACAGGGAACAGATACGCAGTATTTT.

This chain joins TRBV11-3 and TRBJ2-7; D perhaps matches TRBD1 (5 bases). Deletions cut 5 bases from V and 3 bases from J, with 11 bases between. The CDR3 sequence is 13 residues long. Germline V gene data show CDR1 as SGHNT and CDR2 as YENEEA. Here the CDR3 reads CASSKGLVYEQYF. CDR3 DNA: TGTGCCAGCAGCAAGGGGTTAGTCTACGAGCAGTACTTC. Full variable domain (remainder filled in from reference TRBV11-3 and TRBJ2-7): EAGVVQSPRYKIIEKKQPVAFWCNPISGHNTLYWYLQNLGQGPELLIRYENEEAVDDSQLPKDRFSAERLKGVDSTLKIQPAELGDSAVYLCASSKGLVYEQYFGPGTRLTVT.

The CDR3 DNA is TGTGCCAGCAGCCAAGTGGGAGGAGAGCAGTACTTC. Translation gives CASSQVGGEQYF. The chain recombines TRBV3-1 (or the pseudogene TRBV3-2) with TRBJ2-7, with a tentative D call TRBD2 (6 bases). Per the germline V gene, CDR1 is LGHDT and CDR2 is YNNKEL (reference sequence). The CDR3 loop spans 12 amino acids. V was cut by 1 base and J by 7 bases, with 8 bases left in between.

CDR3 loop: CATGSPTGGTGELFF. The CDR3, as DNA: TGTGCCACCGGTTCTCCCACAGGGGGCACCGGGGAGCTGTTTTTT. The V call is TRBV24-1, the J call TRBJ2-2; the match to TRBD1 covers 8 bases. The CDR3 runs 15 residues. V trimming: 9 bases; J trimming: 4 bases; junction bases outside the gene matches: 9. The germline gives CDR1 KGHDR, CDR2 SFDVKD.

This clone was seen more than once but under ten times. CDR3 loop: CASSLDQDSPLHF. Written as DNA, the CDR3 is TGTGCCAGCAGCTTGGATCAGGATTCACCCCTCCACTTT. V is TRBV5-4 and J is TRBJ1-6, with D uncertain. The CDR3 has 13 amino acids. V was cut by 0 bases and J by 8 bases, with 6 bases left in between. Germline V gene data show CDR1 as SGHNT and CDR2 as YYREEE (reference sequence).

This chain connects TRBV7-2 to TRBJ2-7, with 11 bases aligning to TRBD2. V shed 5 bases, J shed 2 bases, and the junction held 2 bases outside the gene matches. Germline CDR1 is SGHTA and CDR2 is FQGNSA. The CDR3 runs to 14 residues. CDR3 protein: CASSPTSGAYEQYF. For the CDR3, the DNA is TGTGCCAGCAGCCCGACTAGCGGGGCCTACGAGCAGTACTTC.

This clone has just one count. V is TRBV5-1 and J is TRBJ1-3; the D is unclear. Germline lookup yields CDR1 SGHRS and CDR2 YFSETQ. This CDR3 is built from 14 residues. Trimming left V 5 bases short and J 3 bases short, with 12 bases between. CDR3 bases: TGCGCCAGCAGAATAGATGGAGTTGGAAACACCATATATTTT. Protein: CASRIDGVGNTIYF. Full variable domain (outside the CDR3, taken from reference TRBV5-1 and TRBJ1-3): KAGVTQTPRYLIKTRGQQVTLSCSPISGHRSVSWYQQTPGQGLQFLFEYFSETQRNKGNFPGRFSGRQFSNSRSEMNVSTLELGDSALYLCASRIDGVGNTIYFGEGSWLTVV.

The chain employs TRBV7-9 and TRBJ2-2, with unresolved D. This CDR3 has 14 residues. V gave up 3 bases and J gave up 1 base, with 6 bases separating them. The germline CDR1 and CDR2 sequences are SEHNR and FQNEAQ (reference sequence). The CDR3 DNA reads TGTGCCAGCAGCTTCAGGAAGAACACCGGGGAGCTGTTTTTT. Translated, it gives CASSFRKNTGELFF.

The CDR3 DNA sequence: TGTGCCAGCAGCGATACCGACAGGGCCAACCCAAGCGAAAAACTGTTTTTT. Translating gives CASSDTDRANPSEKLFF. The gene calls are TRBV7-6 and TRBJ1-4; 7 bases align to TRBD1. This CDR3 has 17 residues. From germline, CDR1 is SGHVS and CDR2 FNYEAQ. Trimming at V came to 5 bases and at J to 8 bases, leaving 17 bases not matched to a gene.

This clone appeared once. The chain joins TRBV9 to TRBJ1-5; D is uncertain. Germline V gene sequence: CDR1 SGDLS, CDR2 YYNGEE. Trimming removed 3 bases at V and 2 bases at J, with 9 bases between. The CDR3 extends over 14 amino acids. The CDR3: CASSASRGNQPQHF. CDR3 sequence (DNA): TGTGCCAGCAGCGCCTCACGGGGCAATCAGCCCCAGCATTTT.

The V and J genes are TRBV6-2 or TRBV6-3 and TRBJ1-2; a possible D gene is TRBD1 (6 bases). V dropped 4 bases and J dropped 2 bases, with 14 bases sitting between them. The CDR3 extends over 15 amino acids. CDR1 is MNHEY, CDR2 SVGEGT, per germline. CDR3 DNA sequence: TGTGCCAGCAGTTCTATACGTCAGGGGAACTATGGCTACACCTTC. Its protein is CASSSIRQGNYGYTF.

This chain connects TRBV6-5 to TRBJ1-2, with 11 bases lining up with TRBD1. CDR1 and CDR2 from the germline V gene are MNHEY and SVGAGI. The CDR3 runs 15 residues. The V and J ends lost 5 bases and 10 bases, in that order; junction bases with no gene match: 12. The CDR3 region has the DNA TGTGCCAGCAGTCGAAGGGGCGGGACAGGGGGATCCTACACCTTC. It is translated as CASSRRGGTGGSYTF.

CDR3: CASSVAASGGAGEQFF. DNA for the CDR3: TGTGCCAGCAGCGTAGCGGCTAGCGGGGGGGCCGGTGAGCAGTTCTTC. This chain links TRBV9 with TRBJ2-1; TRBD2 matches 12 bases. The ends lost 0 bases at V and 9 bases at J; junction bases unmatched: 7. The CDR3 runs to 16 residues. In germline, CDR1 is SGDLS, CDR2 YYNGEE.

This clone was found a few times. The chain is built from TRBV20-1 and TRBJ1-2, with a possible D match to TRBD1 (6 bases). Germline CDR1 DFQATT, CDR2 SNEGSKA (reference sequence). The ends were cut back, 3 bases at V and 12 bases at J, with 14 bases in the middle. This CDR3 is 11 amino acids long. The CDR3 coding sequence is TGCAGTGCTAGCTTGGGGGCAAGCCACACCTTC. Amino acid sequence: CSASLGASHTF.

With respect to this clone: The junction departs from the called germline gene at one end, perhaps through a read error. J is TRBJ1-3 and V is TRBV19, with D possibly TRBD1 on 6 matching bases. The CDR3 totals 12 residues. Germline V gives CDR1 LNHDA, CDR2 SQIVND (reference sequence). For the CDR3, the DNA is TGTGCCAGTAGTACCTTAGGGGGAAGTTGGGATTTT. Protein sequence: CASSTLGGSWDF.

The chain joins TRBV6-5 to TRBJ1-2, with 7 bases fitting TRBD1. Trimming removed 6 bases from V and 8 bases from J; junction bases left unmatched: 9. Looked up from germline, CDR1 is MNHEY and CDR2 is SVGAGI. This CDR3 spans 13 amino acids. This CDR3 is CASSRDRAGGYTF. Here the CDR3 DNA reads TGTGCCAGCAGCCGCGACAGGGCGGGAGGCTACACCTTC.

There are a few counts of this clone. The chain uses TRBV6-4 and TRBJ2-1, with 9 positions matching TRBD1. The germline gives CDR1 MRHNA, CDR2 SNTAGT. Trimming removed 5 bases from V and 7 bases from J; junction bases left unmatched: 6. CDR3 length: 14 residues. The CDR3 DNA follows: TGTGCCAGCAGTATAGACAGGGGGGGGAATGAGCAGTTCTTC. Its protein product is CASSIDRGGNEQFF.

The rearrangement joins TRBV27 to TRBJ1-2; 8 nucleotides align to TRBD1. CDR1 is MNHEY, CDR2 SMNVEV, per germline (reference sequence). J was trimmed by 4 bases and V by 6 bases; bases with no gene match: 16. This CDR3 is built from 17 residues. The CDR3 coding sequence is TGTGCCAGCAGCCCCGTCCCGGACAGGGTGTTTAGCTATGGCTACACCTTC. Amino acid sequence: CASSPVPDRVFSYGYTF.

The chain joins TRBV27 to TRBJ2-2; the D gene is possibly TRBD1 (5 bases). The CDR3 has 15 amino acids. Trimming stripped 7 bases from V and 1 base from J, with 13 bases between. The germline V gene encodes CDR1 MNHEY and CDR2 SMNVEV (reference sequence). CDR3 DNA sequence: TGTGCCAGCAAGCAGGGCCGAAGGAACACCGGGGAGCTGTTTTTT. Translation: CASKQGRRNTGELFF.

This rearrangement joins TRBV3-1 (or the pseudogene TRBV3-2) to TRBJ1-1; 7 nucleotides line up with TRBD1. Looked up from germline, CDR1 is LGHDT and CDR2 is YNNKEL (reference sequence). Germline trimming cut 4 bases from V and 3 bases from J; bases unmatched to any gene: 5. The CDR3 spans 14 residues. The CDR3 protein is CASSPLTGDTEAFF. CDR3 coding DNA: TGTGCCAGCAGCCCCCTAACAGGGGACACTGAAGCTTTCTTT.

The chain uses TRBV3-1 (or the pseudogene TRBV3-2) and TRBJ2-5; no clear D. The CDR3 runs to 13 residues. The germline V and J ends were trimmed by 0 bases and 3 bases, with 5 bases remaining between them. CDR1 is LGHDT, CDR2 YNNKEL, per germline (reference sequence). The CDR3 loop is CASSQDLKETQYF. CDR3 DNA: TGTGCCAGCAGCCAAGATCTTAAAGAGACCCAGTACTTC.

The chain has TRBV5-1 and TRBJ1-2, with D unclear. CDR3 length: 14 amino acids. Trimming removed 5 bases at V and 0 bases at J, with 11 bases between. Germline CDR1 SGHRS, CDR2 YFSETQ. The CDR3 here is CASRALEANYGYTF. In DNA, the CDR3 is TGCGCCAGCAGGGCCCTTGAAGCTAACTATGGCTACACCTTC.

The genes are TRBV7-2 and TRBJ1-5; weak D call: TRBD1 (5 bases). V lost 5 bases, J lost 1 base, and 9 bases lay in between. Germline V gives CDR1 SGHTA, CDR2 FQGNSA. The CDR3 is 14 residues long. Written as DNA, the CDR3 is TGTGCCAGCAGCCCAGACAGAAGCAATCAGCCCCAGCATTTT. This encodes CASSPDRSNQPQHF. The full variable domain, in which reference TRBV7-2 and TRBJ1-5 provide the parts outside the CDR3, is GAGVSQSPSNKVTEKGKDVELRCDPISGHTALYWYRQSLGQGLEFLIYFQGNSAPDKSGLPSDRFSAERTGGSVSTLTIQRTQQEDSAVYLCASSPDRSNQPQHFGDGTRLSIL.

The chain employs TRBV6-1 and TRBJ2-7; TRBD1 matches 10 bases. The CDR3 is 16 residues long. J was trimmed by 2 bases and V by 4 bases; bases with no gene match: 8. Germline V gene data show CDR1 as MNHNS and CDR2 as SASEGT. The CDR3 loop is CASSATPGQGAYEQYF. Written as DNA, the CDR3 is TGTGCCAGCAGTGCAACTCCCGGACAGGGGGCCTACGAGCAGTACTTC.

V and J are TRBV5-4 and TRBJ1-5; maybe TRBD1 (6 bases). V was shortened by 4 bases and J by 4 bases, with 15 bases between the two germline ends. The CDR3 consists of 15 residues. Germline lookup yields CDR1 SGHNT and CDR2 YYREEE (reference sequence). The chain's CDR3 is CASSREGGGNQPQHF. The CDR3 DNA reads TGTGCCAGCAGCCGGGAGGGAGGGGGGAATCAGCCCCAGCATTTT.

This clone showed up just once. The chain carries TRBV29-1 and TRBJ1-1; D is undetermined. Trimming removed 0 bases from V and 1 base from J, with 9 bases in between. The CDR3 extends over 14 amino acids. Germline CDR1 and CDR2: SQVTM and ANQGSEA. CDR3 protein: CSVEEVAGNTEAFF. CDR3 in DNA: TGCAGCGTTGAAGAGGTCGCGGGGAACACTGAAGCTTTCTTT.

V is TRBV7-8 and J is TRBJ1-3; possibly TRBD1 for D (5 bases). The germline gives CDR1 SGHVS, CDR2 FQNEAQ. V was clipped by 8 bases and J by 1 base, with 24 bases between them. CDR3 length: 18 amino acids. The CDR3 DNA reads TGTGCCAGCCGGGGGTGGGGCAGGGATATCGGGTCTGGAAACACCATATATTTT. It translates to CASRGWGRDIGSGNTIYF. Drawing the rest from reference TRBV7-8 and TRBJ1-3, the complete variable domain is GAGVSQSPRYKVAKRGQDVALRCDPISGHVSLFWYQQALGQGPEFLTYFQNEAQLDKSGLPSDRFFAERPEGSVSTLKIQRTQQEDSAVYLCASRGWGRDIGSGNTIYFGEGSWLTVV.